This T cell receptor beta chain derives from a study of T cell responses to AZD1222 COVID-19 vaccine. The protocol was immunoSEQ multiplex PCR, while the TCRdb copy is restricted to in-frame clones and leaves out a portion. Of tens of thousands of clones listed, less than 90% were seen once; the top ten hold 5%. The germline V gene has CDR1 SGHAT and CDR2 FQNNGV. The CDR3 contains 11 residues. V was cut by 7 bases and J by 3 bases, with 6 bases left in between. The receptor comes from an adult who received the AZD1222 COVID-19 vaccine. Sequencing was performed on peripheral blood, taken 28 days after the second AZD1222 dose. The rearrangement joins TRBV11-2 to TRBJ2-5; D remains unclear. The CDR3 sequence: CASKMEETQYF. The CDR3 nucleotides read TGTGCCAGCAAGATGGAAGAGACCCAGTACTTC.